The clone carrying this TCR beta chain was counted at least ten times. Its target is unknown. This sample was taken from a study of CD8 T cells in ankylosing spondylitis. Whole-study findings and limits: For ankylosing spondylitis blood, a TCR beta motif of 8 or 9 highly homologous variants appeared characteristic. Matched ankylosing spondylitis synovial fluid reportedly showed significant enrichment of disease-linked clones.

CDR1 and CDR2 (germline): SNHLY, FYNNEI. With V trimmed by 0 bases and J by 8 bases, 10 bases remained unmatched. This CDR3 contains 16 residues. Each TCR beta library was made by quantitative 5'-RACE that incorporated molecular barcodes. In TCRdb, the 5' RACE reads were re-called with MiXCR into one record per CDR3 protein. The sample holds 200,000 or so distinct CDR3 sequences, 13% seen once. The specimen sequenced was blood, either unsorted or a sorted T cell fraction (not recorded which). The chain combines TRBV2 with TRBJ2-1; 7 bases fit TRBD2. The TCR comes from a female donor with ankylosing spondylitis or in good health (not recorded which). The CDR3 DNA reads TGTGCCAGCAGTGAAGCGCCGAGTGGGGGGGTCCATGAGCAGTTCTTC. Its protein is CASSEAPSGGVHEQFF.